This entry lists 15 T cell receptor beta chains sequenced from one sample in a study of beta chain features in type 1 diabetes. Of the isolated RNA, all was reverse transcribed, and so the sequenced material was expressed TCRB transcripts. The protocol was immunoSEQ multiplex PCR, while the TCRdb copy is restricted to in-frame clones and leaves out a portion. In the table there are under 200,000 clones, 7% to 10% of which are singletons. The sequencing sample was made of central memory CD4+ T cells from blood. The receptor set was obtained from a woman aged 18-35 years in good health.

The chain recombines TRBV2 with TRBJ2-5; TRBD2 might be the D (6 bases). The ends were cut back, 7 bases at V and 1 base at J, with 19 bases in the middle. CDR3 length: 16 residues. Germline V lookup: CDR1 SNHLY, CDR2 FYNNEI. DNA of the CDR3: TGTGCCAGCACCTTGCGAATGGCGGGGCTCCAAGAGACCCAGTACTTC. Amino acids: CASTLRMAGLQETQYF.

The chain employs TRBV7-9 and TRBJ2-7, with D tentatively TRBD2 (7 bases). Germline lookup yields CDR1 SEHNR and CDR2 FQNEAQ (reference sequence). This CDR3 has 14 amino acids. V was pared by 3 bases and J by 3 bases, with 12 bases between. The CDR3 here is CASSLGGRNYEQYF. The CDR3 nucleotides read TGTGCCAGCAGCTTGGGGGGGCGTAACTACGAGCAGTACTTC.

CDR3 DNA sequence: TGTGCCAGCAGCTTAAATGAGGGCACTGAAGCTTTCTTT. Translated, it gives CASSLNEGTEAFF. V is TRBV7-3 and J is TRBJ1-1; D not resolved. Germline V gene sequence: CDR1 SGHTA, CDR2 FQGTGA. Trimming removed 1 base at V and 4 bases at J, with 7 bases between. This CDR3 region has 13 residues.

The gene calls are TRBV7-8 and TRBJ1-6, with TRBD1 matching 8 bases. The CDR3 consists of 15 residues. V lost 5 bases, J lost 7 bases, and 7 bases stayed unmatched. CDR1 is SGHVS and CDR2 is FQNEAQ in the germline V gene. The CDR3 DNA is TGTGCCAGCAGCCTCCTCGGACAGGGAAATTCACCCCTCCACTTT. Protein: CASSLLGQGNSPLHF. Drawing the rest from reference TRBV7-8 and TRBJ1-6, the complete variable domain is GAGVSQSPRYKVAKRGQDVALRCDPISGHVSLFWYQQALGQGPEFLTYFQNEAQLDKSGLPSDRFFAERPEGSVSTLKIQRTQQEDSAVYLCASSLLGQGNSPLHFGNGTRLTVT.

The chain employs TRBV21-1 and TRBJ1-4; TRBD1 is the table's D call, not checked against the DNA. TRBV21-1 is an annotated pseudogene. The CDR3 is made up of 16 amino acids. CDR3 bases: TGTGCCAGCAGCAAAGAACGACAGGGGGCACACGAAAAACTGTTTTTT. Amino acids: CASSKERQGAHEKLFF.

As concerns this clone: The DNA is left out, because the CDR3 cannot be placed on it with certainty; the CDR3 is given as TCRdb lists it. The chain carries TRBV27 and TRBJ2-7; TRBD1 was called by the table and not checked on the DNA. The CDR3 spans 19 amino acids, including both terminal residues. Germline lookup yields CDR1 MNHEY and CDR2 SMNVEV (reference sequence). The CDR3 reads CASSSSGLGQGSDPYEQYF.

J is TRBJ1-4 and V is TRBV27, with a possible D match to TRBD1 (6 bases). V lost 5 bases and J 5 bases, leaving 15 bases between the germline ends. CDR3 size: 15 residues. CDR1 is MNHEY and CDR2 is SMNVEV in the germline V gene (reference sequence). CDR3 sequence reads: CASSQEWGRNEKLFF. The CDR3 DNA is TGTGCCAGCAGTCAAGAGTGGGGGCGGAATGAAAAACTGTTTTTT. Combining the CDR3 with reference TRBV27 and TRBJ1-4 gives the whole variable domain EAQVTQNPRYLITVTGKKLTVTCSQNMNHEYMSWYRQDPGLGLRQIYYSMNVEVTDKGDVPEGYKVSRKEKRNFPLILESPSPNQTSLYFCASSQEWGRNEKLFFGSGTQLSVL.

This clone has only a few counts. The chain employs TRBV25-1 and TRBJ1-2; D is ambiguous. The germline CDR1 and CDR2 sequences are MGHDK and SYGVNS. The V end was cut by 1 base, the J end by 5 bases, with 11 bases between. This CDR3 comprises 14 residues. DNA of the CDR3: TGTGCCAGCAGTGAATGGGCAGATTCATATGGCTACACCTTC. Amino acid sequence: CASSEWADSYGYTF.

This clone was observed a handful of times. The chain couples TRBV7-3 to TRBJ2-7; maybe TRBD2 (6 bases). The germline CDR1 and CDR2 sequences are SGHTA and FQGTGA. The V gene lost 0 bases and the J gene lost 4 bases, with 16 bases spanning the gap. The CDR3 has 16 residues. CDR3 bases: TGTGCCAGCAGCTTAACGCCAACTATGGGGGGATACGAGCAGTACTTC. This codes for CASSLTPTMGGYEQYF.

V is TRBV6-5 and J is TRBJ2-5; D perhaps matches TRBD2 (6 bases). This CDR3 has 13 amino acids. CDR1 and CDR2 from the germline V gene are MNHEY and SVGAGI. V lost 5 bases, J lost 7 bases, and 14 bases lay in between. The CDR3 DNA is TGTGCCAGCAGTCCGGGCGGGGAGGCGACCCAGTACTTC. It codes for CASSPGGEATQYF.

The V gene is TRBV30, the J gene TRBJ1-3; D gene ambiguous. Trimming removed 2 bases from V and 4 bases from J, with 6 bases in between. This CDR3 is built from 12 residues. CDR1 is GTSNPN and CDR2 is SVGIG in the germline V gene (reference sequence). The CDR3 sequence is CAWSSGGNTIYF. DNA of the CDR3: TGTGCCTGGAGTAGTGGCGGAAACACCATATATTTT.

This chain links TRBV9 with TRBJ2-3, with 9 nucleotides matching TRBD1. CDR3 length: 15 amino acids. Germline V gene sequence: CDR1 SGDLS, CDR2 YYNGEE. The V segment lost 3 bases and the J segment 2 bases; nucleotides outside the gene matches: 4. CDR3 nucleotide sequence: TGTGCCAGCAGCGCAGGACAGGGGATCACAGATACGCAGTATTTT. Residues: CASSAGQGITDTQYF.

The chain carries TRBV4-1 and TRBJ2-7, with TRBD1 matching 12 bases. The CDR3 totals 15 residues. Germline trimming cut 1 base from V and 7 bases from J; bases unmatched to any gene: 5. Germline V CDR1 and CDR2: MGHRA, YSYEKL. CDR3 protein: CASSQVGQGAGEQYF. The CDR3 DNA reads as TGCGCCAGCAGCCAAGTGGGACAGGGGGCAGGGGAGCAGTACTTC.

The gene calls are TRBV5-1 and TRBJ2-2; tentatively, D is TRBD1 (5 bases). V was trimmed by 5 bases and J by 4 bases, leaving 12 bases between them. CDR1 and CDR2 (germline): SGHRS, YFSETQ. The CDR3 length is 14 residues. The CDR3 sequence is CASSSDTTTGELFF. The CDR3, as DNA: TGCGCCAGCAGTTCGGACACGACCACCGGGGAGCTGTTTTTT.

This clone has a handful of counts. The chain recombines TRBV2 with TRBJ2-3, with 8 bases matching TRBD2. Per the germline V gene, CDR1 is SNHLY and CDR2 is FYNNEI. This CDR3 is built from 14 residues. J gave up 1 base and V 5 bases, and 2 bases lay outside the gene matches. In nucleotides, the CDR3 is TGTGCCAGCAGTCTTAGCGGGGGCACAGATACGCAGTATTTT. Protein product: CASSLSGGTDTQYF.